The 25 T cell receptor beta chains below all came from one sample that was sequenced in a study of blood T cell repertoires in COVID-19. TCRdb's table, derived via immunoSEQ multiplex PCR, lists solely in-frame clones and lacks some. The sample lists 150,000 or so clones; about four fifths were seen once. Sequenced material: PBMCs or T cells enriched from blood (not recorded which). These receptor sequences come from an older woman who had recovered from COVID-19.

The gene calls are TRBV5-1 and TRBJ1-2, with 8 nucleotides matching TRBD1. Germline V gene lookup returns CDR1 SGHRS and CDR2 YFSETQ. This CDR3 is built from 15 residues. J gave up 8 bases and V 0 bases, and 9 bases lay outside the gene matches. As DNA, the CDR3 is TGCGCCAGCAGCTTGGGAGACCCAGGGGGCAGGGGCTACACCTTC. Translation: CASSLGDPGGRGYTF.

CDR3 DNA: TGTGCCAGCATTGAGGGGGGGCGGAGGTTGGAGACCCAGTACTTC. Translation gives CASIEGGRRLETQYF. The chain combines TRBV6-4 with TRBJ2-5, with TRBD2 as a possible D gene (7 bases). This CDR3 spans 15 amino acids. With 7 bases removed from V and 5 bases from J, the gap between germline ends came to 20 bases. The germline V gene has CDR1 MRHNA and CDR2 SNTAGT.

The rearrangement uses TRBV7-2 and TRBJ2-3, with D uncertain. Germline lookup yields CDR1 SGHTA and CDR2 FQGNSA. The V gene lost 1 base and the J gene lost 5 bases, with 16 bases spanning the gap. CDR3 size: 16 residues. The CDR3 DNA is TGTGCCAGCAGCTTAGGGGTAGTAGCCCGGCAAGATACGCAGTATTTT. Protein: CASSLGVVARQDTQYF.

V usage is TRBV6-5 and J usage is TRBJ1-2; no clear D gene. Germline V gives CDR1 MNHEY, CDR2 SVGAGI. This CDR3 has 15 amino acids. V lost 5 bases, J lost 2 bases, and 15 bases lay in between. The CDR3 protein is CASSTLPGTNYGYTF. CDR3 in DNA: TGTGCCAGCAGTACCCTACCGGGAACAAACTATGGCTACACCTTC.

V gene TRBV27 combines with J gene TRBJ1-2, with D hard to call. The CDR3 runs to 14 residues. Trimming pared 8 bases from V and 4 bases from J, leaving 17 bases between. Germline values: CDR1 MNHEY, CDR2 SMNVEV (reference sequence). The DNA of the CDR3 is TGTGCCAGCGTAGCGAGACCGGGCCCCTATGGCTACACCTTC. This gives the protein CASVARPGPYGYTF.

The genes are TRBV2 and TRBJ1-2; TRBD1 agrees at 8 bases. The CDR3 consists of 15 residues. Germline V lookup: CDR1 SNHLY, CDR2 FYNNEI. J gave up 4 bases and V 8 bases, and 12 bases lay outside the gene matches. In DNA form, the CDR3 reads TGTGCCAGCGCCCTGGAAGGACAGGGTATCTATGGCTACACCTTC. As protein: CASALEGQGIYGYTF.

J is TRBJ2-7 and V is TRBV2, with D unresolved. Germline V gene lookup returns CDR1 SNHLY and CDR2 FYNNEI. This CDR3 contains 14 residues. Trimming left V 2 bases short and J 2 bases short, with 10 bases between. CDR3 sequence (DNA): TGTGCCAGCAGTGAAACGACTGTAACCTACGAGCAGTACTTC. Translating gives CASSETTVTYEQYF.

The V and J genes are TRBV25-1 and TRBJ1-2; 7 positions match TRBD1. Germline CDR1 reads MGHDK; CDR2 reads SYGVNS. Germline trimming cut 4 bases from V and 1 base from J; bases unmatched to any gene: 3. CDR3 length: 14 residues. CDR3 loop: CASSGWDSNYGYTF. The CDR3 DNA reads as TGTGCCAGCAGTGGCTGGGACAGTAACTATGGCTACACCTTC.

This clone was counted at least ten times. The chain uses TRBV6-5 and TRBJ1-3; D gene ambiguous. With 6 bases removed from V and 0 bases from J, the gap between germline ends came to 6 bases. CDR1 and CDR2 (germline): MNHEY, SVGAGI. This CDR3 region has 13 residues. The DNA for the CDR3 is TGTGCCAGCAGCTCACTCTCTGGAAACACCATATATTTT. It yields the protein CASSSLSGNTIYF.

The V gene is TRBV30, the J gene TRBJ1-1; 8 positions match TRBD1. Germline trimming cut 8 bases from V and 6 bases from J; bases unmatched to any gene: 8. Germline V gene sequence: CDR1 GTSNPN, CDR2 SVGIG (reference sequence). The CDR3 loop spans 12 amino acids. CDR3 amino acids: CAGGQASAEAFF. The CDR3 bases are TGTGCCGGGGGACAGGCTAGCGCTGAAGCTTTCTTT.

The table lists this clone with a count of one. This chain uses TRBV14 with TRBJ1-1, with D possibly being TRBD1 (6 bases). Germline values: CDR1 SGHDN, CDR2 FVKESK. This CDR3 region has 13 residues. The V and J ends lost 4 bases and 2 bases respectively, with 8 bases between them. CDR3 in amino acids: CASSRDTNTEAFF. The CDR3, as DNA: TGTGCCAGCAGCCGGGACACCAACACTGAAGCTTTCTTT.

The chain links TRBV11-3 to TRBJ2-7; TRBD2 agrees at 12 bases. Germline V gives CDR1 SGHNT, CDR2 YENEEA. V shed 4 bases, J shed 6 bases, and the junction held 7 bases outside the gene matches. The CDR3 has 15 amino acids. In DNA form, the CDR3 reads TGTGCCAGCAGCTCACTAGCGGGGGGCACAGGCGAGCAGTACTTC. Its translation: CASSSLAGGTGEQYF.

V usage is TRBV4-2 and J usage is TRBJ1-2; TRBD1 is a possible D gene (5 bases). Germline loops: CDR1 LGHNA, CDR2 YNFKEQ. The CDR3 contains 13 residues. V lost 1 base to trimming and J lost 7 bases, with 10 bases between them. CDR3 loop: CASSQVGGVGYTF. In DNA, the CDR3 is TGTGCCAGCAGCCAAGTGGGGGGGGTTGGCTACACCTTC.

The V and J genes are TRBV19 and TRBJ1-1, with 8 bases matching TRBD1. The V gene's germline CDR1 is LNHDA and CDR2 SQIVND (reference sequence). V dropped 5 bases and J dropped 4; count of bases not matched to a gene: 3. The CDR3 has 13 amino acids. CDR3 in amino acids: CASSDRGGTEAFF. CDR3 nucleotides: TGTGCCAGTAGTGACAGGGGTGGCACTGAAGCTTTCTTT.

V gene TRBV9 combines with J gene TRBJ2-3, with D maybe TRBD1 (5 bases). V was cut by 0 bases and J by 3 bases, with 8 bases left in between. The CDR3 has 14 residues. Germline V gene sequence: CDR1 SGDLS, CDR2 YYNGEE. Here the CDR3 DNA reads TGTGCCAGCAGCGTAGTAGGGGCGACAGATACGCAGTATTTT. Residues: CASSVVGATDTQYF. The variable domain in full, completed from reference TRBV9 and TRBJ2-3, reads DSGVTQTPKHLITATGQRVTLRCSPRSGDLSVYWYQQSLDQGLQFLIQYYNGEERAKGNILERFSAQQFPDLHSELNLSSLELGDSALYFCASSVVGATDTQYFGPGTRLTVL.

This clone was observed a few times. The V gene is TRBV11-2, the J gene TRBJ2-5, with 9 positions matching TRBD2. The CDR3 is 17 amino acids. The germline V gene encodes CDR1 SGHAT and CDR2 FQNNGV. V lost 4 bases, J lost 4 bases, and 13 bases stayed unmatched. The CDR3 DNA reads TGTGCCAGCAGCTCTCGCCTCTCCTCGCGGGGGGGAGAGACCCAGTACTTC. Its translation: CASSSRLSSRGGETQYF.

CDR3 protein: CASSSGLLAGAPGELFF. In nucleotides, the CDR3 is TGTGCCAGCTCAAGCGGCCTACTAGCGGGGGCACCCGGGGAGCTGTTTTTT. The chain is built from TRBV18 and TRBJ2-2, with 11 bases identical to TRBD2. Looked up from germline, CDR1 is KGHSH and CDR2 is LQKENI. V was clipped by 5 bases and J by 6 bases; unmatched bases: 11. This CDR3 is built from 17 residues.

This chain links TRBV5-1 with TRBJ2-5; D is unresolved. Trimming left V 2 bases short and J 2 bases short, with 19 bases between. Germline V gene data show CDR1 as SGHRS and CDR2 as YFSETQ. The CDR3 contains 17 residues. This CDR3 is CASSFSLGSLTQETQYF. The CDR3 DNA reads as TGCGCCAGCAGCTTTAGTCTGGGCTCTTTAACGCAAGAGACCCAGTACTTC.

V usage is TRBV1 and J usage is TRBJ2-5; the table's D call TRBD2 went unverified against the DNA. TRBV1 is a pseudogene segment. The CDR3 loop spans 19 amino acids. DNA for the CDR3: TGCACCAGCAGCCAAGGTCTCGGGGGGACTAGCGGGGAGAGAGAGACCCAGTACTTC. This encodes CTSSQGLGGTSGERETQYF.

The V gene is TRBV9, the J gene TRBJ2-7, with 9 nucleotides matching TRBD1. Germline trimming cut 4 bases from V and 6 bases from J; bases unmatched to any gene: 8. Germline V CDR1 and CDR2: SGDLS, YYNGEE. The CDR3 consists of 14 residues. The CDR3 region has the DNA TGTGCCAGCAGCCCGGGGACAGGGTGGGGCGAGCAGTACTTC. Translated: CASSPGTGWGEQYF.

CDR3 nucleotide sequence: TGCAGCGTTGACATCCCAATTTTACTCATGAACACTGAAGCTTTCTTT. It encodes CSVDIPILLMNTEAFF. The chain carries TRBV29-1 and TRBJ1-1; D call uncertain. The CDR3 is 16 amino acids. Germline V gives CDR1 SQVTM, CDR2 ANQGSEA. V lost 3 bases, J lost 0 bases, and 17 bases lay in between.

In DNA, the CDR3 is TGTGCCAGCAGCCCAGCGTATCAGCCCCAGCATTTT. Amino acids: CASSPAYQPQHF. This sequence joins TRBV12-3 or TRBV12-4 and TRBJ1-5, with unresolved D. With 6 bases removed from V and 5 bases from J, the gap between germline ends came to 8 bases. This CDR3 region has 12 residues.

V is TRBV5-1 and J is TRBJ1-4, with D possibly being TRBD1 (6 bases). The CDR3 spans 14 residues. Germline V gene sequence: CDR1 SGHRS, CDR2 YFSETQ. Deletions cut 0 bases from V and 5 bases from J, with 8 bases between. The chain's CDR3 is CASSLAGQNEKLFF. DNA for the CDR3: TGCGCCAGCAGCTTGGCCGGACAGAATGAAAAACTGTTTTTT.

This chain uses TRBV5-6 with TRBJ1-1; D may be TRBD1 (6 bases). The ends were cut back, 1 base at V and 10 bases at J, with 14 bases in the middle. The CDR3 covers 13 residues. CDR1 is SGHDT, CDR2 YYEEEE, per germline. CDR3 sequence: CASSLNWVQGAFF. As DNA, the CDR3 is TGTGCCAGCAGCTTGAACTGGGTACAGGGAGCTTTCTTT. Full variable domain (remainder filled in from reference TRBV5-6 and TRBJ1-1): DAGVTQSPTHLIKTRGQQVTLRCSPKSGHDTVSWYQQALGQGPQFIFQYYEEEERQRGNFPDRFSGHQFPNYSSELNVNALLLGDSALYLCASSLNWVQGAFFGQGTRLTVV.

The rearrangement uses TRBV9 and TRBJ2-3; D gene uncertain. V shed 3 bases and J shed 2 bases, with 16 bases lying between them. The V gene's germline CDR1 is SGDLS and CDR2 YYNGEE. The CDR3 spans 16 residues. The CDR3 sequence is CASSDPLDIPTDTQYF. As DNA, the CDR3 is TGTGCCAGCAGCGATCCCCTAGATATCCCCACAGATACGCAGTATTTT.